This TCR beta chain was identified in a study of blood T cell repertoires in COVID-19. Study-level information: Donors in the United States, Italy and Spain gave samples during acute or convalescent COVID-19.

The germline V and J ends were trimmed by 3 bases and 0 bases, with 12 bases remaining between them. Germline V gene data show CDR1 as KGHSH and CDR2 as LQKENI. The CDR3 runs to 16 residues. This clone was picked up one time. Adults between about 18 and 95 years of age took part from about two dozen US areas. Cohort assignment relied on participant-reported clinical history. Original handling: Amplifying reference gene primers gave estimates of nucleated cell counts. Clones were sequenced by immunoSEQ multiplex PCR, and TCRdb holds only the in-frame ones, with some missing. That table supplies the V and J calls and clone size; D and trimming were determined from the DNA. The table includes about 220,000 clones, roughly 80% detected once.

The chain links TRBV18 to TRBJ2-1; D remains unclear. Sequenced input: PBMCs or T cells enriched from blood (not recorded which). This TCR derives from a woman in her thirties or forties with acute COVID-19. CDR3 sequence reads: CASSPTRGSSYNEQFF. The CDR3 nucleotides are TGTGCCAGCTCACCTACACGAGGTAGCTCCTACAATGAGCAGTTCTTC.